A single sample is the source of the 19 T cell receptor beta chains below, sequenced in a study of CD8 T cells in ankylosing spondylitis. TCRdb independently ran MiXCR on the 5' RACE reads; one entry per CDR3 protein. Counted here are around 18,000 distinct CDR3 sequences, roughly 8% occurring once; the ten biggest clones make up around 37%. Sequencing was done on a sample of blood. These receptors all come from a male donor with ankylosing spondylitis or in good health (not recorded which).

This clonotype has ten or more counts. The V and J genes are TRBV7-8 and TRBJ1-4; D gene uncertain. This CDR3 region has 12 residues. V was shortened by 3 bases and J by 8 bases, with 7 bases between the two germline ends. Germline assignment: CDR1 SGHVS and CDR2 FQNEAQ. The CDR3 is CASSLAREKLFF. In DNA form, the CDR3 reads TGTGCCAGCAGCTTGGCGCGGGAAAAACTGTTTTTT.

This clonotype has a count of ten or more. This chain joins TRBV29-1 and TRBJ1-1, with a weak D call TRBD1 (5 bases). Germline-derived CDR1 and CDR2 are SQVTM and ANQGSEA. The germline V and J ends were trimmed by 4 bases and 9 bases, with 12 bases remaining between them. The CDR3 extends over 11 amino acids. This CDR3 reads CSVAKTDQAFF. DNA of the CDR3: TGCAGCGTTGCGAAGACAGATCAAGCTTTCTTT. The full variable domain, rest sourced from reference TRBV29-1 and TRBJ1-1, is SAVISQKPSRDICQRGTSLTIQCQVDSQVTMMFWYRQQPGQSLTLIATANQGSEATYESGFVIDKFPISRPNLTFSTLTVSNMSPEDSSIYLCSVAKTDQAFFGQGTRLTVV.

In this sample, this clonotype turned up many times. The chain couples TRBV20-1 to TRBJ2-3; D is undetermined. Germline V gives CDR1 DFQATT, CDR2 SNEGSKA (reference sequence). V was pared by 0 bases and J by 1 base, with 11 bases between. The CDR3 sequence is 15 residues long. The DNA for the CDR3 is TGCAGTGCTAGAGATGGAAAGGGCGGCACAGATACGCAGTATTTT. Encoded protein: CSARDGKGGTDTQYF.

This clonotype was detected many times. The V and J genes are TRBV20-1 and TRBJ1-1; TRBD1 matches 7 bases. CDR3 length equals 14 residues. The ends lost 3 bases at V and 0 bases at J; junction bases unmatched: 4. The germline V gene has CDR1 DFQATT and CDR2 SNEGSKA (reference sequence). CDR3 DNA: TGCAGTGCTAGGGGGACAGTGGTGAACACTGAAGCTTTCTTT. Protein product: CSARGTVVNTEAFF.

This chain links TRBV7-9 with TRBJ1-4; 8 bases line up with TRBD1. V dropped 3 bases and J dropped 4; count of bases not matched to a gene: 1. Germline CDR1 SEHNR, CDR2 FQNEAQ (reference sequence). The CDR3 loop spans 14 amino acids. For the CDR3, the DNA is TGTGCCAGCAGCTTGGGACAGGATAATGAAAAACTGTTTTTT. Translating gives CASSLGQDNEKLFF.

This chain connects TRBV20-1 to TRBJ1-4, with a tentative D call TRBD1 (5 bases). Germline loops: CDR1 DFQATT, CDR2 SNEGSKA (reference sequence). This CDR3 contains 15 residues. V dropped 1 base and J dropped 4 bases, with 13 bases sitting between them. The chain's CDR3 is CSARGDGDGNEKLFF. DNA for the CDR3: TGCAGTGCTAGAGGGGATGGGGACGGTAATGAAAAACTGTTTTTT.

Many counts were recorded for this clonotype. V and J are TRBV6-2 or TRBV6-3 and TRBJ2-1; TRBD2 matches 12 bases. Germline assignment: CDR1 MNHEY and CDR2 SVGEGT. The J segment lost 0 bases and the V segment lost 6 bases, leaving 9 bases of the junction unmatched. This CDR3 is 18 amino acids long. CDR3 DNA sequence: TGTGCCAGCAGGCCGACTAGCGGGGGAGGCGGCTCCTACAATGAGCAGTTCTTC. Its protein is CASRPTSGGGGSYNEQFF.

This chain connects TRBV2 to TRBJ2-3; D gene ambiguous. Germline assignment: CDR1 SNHLY and CDR2 FYNNEI. Trimming pared 5 bases from V and 0 bases from J, leaving 6 bases between. The CDR3 consists of 13 residues. The CDR3 loop is CASSLLSTDTQYF. The DNA for the CDR3 is TGTGCCAGCAGTCTATTAAGCACAGATACGCAGTATTTT.

This clonotype has a count of ten or more. This chain joins TRBV20-1 and TRBJ2-3; unclear D gene. The V end lost 0 bases, the J end lost 1 base, and 11 bases lay between the germline ends. This CDR3 spans 15 amino acids. The germline CDR1 and CDR2 sequences are DFQATT and SNEGSKA (reference sequence). The CDR3 loop reads CSARDWAAGTDTQYF. CDR3 nucleotide sequence: TGCAGTGCTAGAGATTGGGCGGCAGGCACAGATACGCAGTATTTT.

This clonotype came up a few times. The gene calls are TRBV29-1 and TRBJ1-1; D remains unclear. This CDR3 has 14 residues. Germline CDR1 and CDR2: SQVTM and ANQGSEA. Between the trimmed V and J ends, which lost 2 bases and 1 base, there was a span of 11 bases. Here the CDR3 reads CSVELTVGNTEAFF. The CDR3 coding sequence is TGCAGCGTTGAACTTACGGTAGGGAACACTGAAGCTTTCTTT.

This clonotype was seen a few times. This chain uses TRBV4-1 with TRBJ1-5; D may be TRBD1 (5 bases). This CDR3 has 14 residues. Between the trimmed V and J ends, which lost 6 bases and 6 bases, there was a span of 15 bases. Germline V gene data show CDR1 as MGHRA and CDR2 as YSYEKL. In DNA, the CDR3 is TGCGCCAGCAGTCTTGGAGGGGTGGGTCAGCCCCAGCATTTT. This sequence encodes CASSLGGVGQPQHF.

The sample holds many counts of this clonotype. The chain is built from TRBV11-2 and TRBJ2-3; tentatively, D is TRBD2 (5 bases). The CDR3 has 14 amino acids. Germline V gene lookup returns CDR1 SGHAT and CDR2 FQNNGV. The V and J ends lost 4 bases and 2 bases respectively, with 10 bases between them. The CDR3 reads CASSSSGFTDTQYF. For the CDR3, the DNA is TGTGCCAGCAGCTCGAGCGGATTCACAGATACGCAGTATTTT. Based on the CDR3 plus reference TRBV11-2 and TRBJ2-3, the full variable domain is EAGVAQSPRYKIIEKRQSVAFWCNPISGHATLYWYQQILGQGPKLLIQFQNNGVVDDSQLPKDRFSAERLKGVDSTLKIQPAKLEDSAVYLCASSSSGFTDTQYFGPGTRLTVL.

The chain is built from TRBV7-2 and TRBJ2-5, with a possible D match to TRBD2 (5 bases). V shed 5 bases and J shed 5 bases, with 15 bases lying between them. CDR3 length equals 14 residues. Germline CDR1 is SGHTA and CDR2 is FQGNSA. CDR3 in DNA: TGTGCCAGCAGCGCAATAGGAGGCCTGGAGACCCAGTACTTC. Protein product: CASSAIGGLETQYF.

The sample holds a few counts of this clonotype. The chain combines TRBV10-3 with TRBJ2-6; D is undetermined. CDR3 size: 14 residues. With 2 bases removed from V and 4 bases from J, the gap between germline ends came to 6 bases. The germline gives CDR1 ENHRY, CDR2 SYGVKD. Here the CDR3 DNA reads TGTGCCATCAGTGAGGGTTCCGGGGCCAACGTCCTGACTTTC. Its translation: CAISEGSGANVLTF.

The rearrangement links TRBV6-2 or TRBV6-3 to TRBJ2-7; D call uncertain. From germline, CDR1 is MNHEY and CDR2 SVGEGT. Trimming pared 7 bases from V and 6 bases from J, leaving 16 bases between. The CDR3 is 13 amino acids. The CDR3 region is CASTLQPNGEQYV. The CDR3 region has the DNA TGTGCCAGCACCCTTCAGCCCAACGGCGAGCAGTACGTC.

V gene TRBV10-3 combines with J gene TRBJ1-1; TRBD1 aligns across 7 bases. The CDR3 is made up of 15 amino acids. V shed 6 bases and J 3 bases; nucleotides not matched to a gene: 10. CDR1 ENHRY and CDR2 SYGVKD come from the germline V gene. The CDR3 here is CAIRRQGLRDTEAFF. In nucleotides, the CDR3 is TGTGCCATCAGAAGACAGGGCCTTAGGGACACTGAAGCTTTCTTT.

V usage is TRBV7-2 and J usage is TRBJ2-7; perhaps TRBD2 as D (5 bases). CDR1 is SGHTA, CDR2 FQGNSA, per germline. V lost 1 base and J 3 bases, leaving 10 bases between the germline ends. The CDR3 consists of 14 residues. The CDR3: CASSLEASSYEQYF. CDR3 sequence (DNA): TGTGCCAGCAGCTTAGAGGCTAGCAGCTACGAGCAGTACTTC.

This clonotype was detected a few times. V is TRBV15 and J is TRBJ2-6; the D gene is possibly TRBD2 (5 bases). The CDR3 is 16 amino acids. CDR1 is LNHNV and CDR2 is YYDKDF in the germline V gene (reference sequence). V was pared by 0 bases and J by 1 base, with 7 bases between. CDR3 residues: CATSRDWRSGANVLTF. In DNA, the CDR3 is TGTGCCACCAGCAGAGATTGGAGGTCTGGGGCCAACGTCCTGACTTTC.

This clonotype was detected many times. V gene TRBV20-1 combines with J gene TRBJ2-7, with 7 bases that match TRBD1. This CDR3 comprises 15 residues. V lost 2 bases and J lost 2; bases outside the gene matches: 9. Germline V gene data show CDR1 as DFQATT and CDR2 as SNEGSKA (reference sequence). Here the CDR3 reads CSARNAGTDTYEQYV. CDR3 bases: TGCAGTGCTAGAAACGCCGGGACAGATACCTACGAGCAGTACGTC.